This T cell receptor beta chain was sequenced during a study of shared clonotypes between healthy human individuals. Findings of the study overall: Unshared clonotypes carried lower generation probabilities than those common to all four donors. Measured sharing among donors was expected to vary with sequencing depth.

Sequencing was performed with immunoSEQ multiplex PCR; in TCRdb, only in-frame clones are kept and a portion is missing. The sample consists of 550,000 to 700,000 clones, roughly 73% of them appearing once. This clone was seen repeatedly, ten times or more. The antigen is not known. The source is a woman in her twenties or thirties in good health. The specimen sequenced was memory CD4+ T cells sorted from blood. Sample subset: CD45RA-negative fraction.

The chain's CDR3 is CASSEVHTDGYTF. The CDR3 DNA sequence: TGTGCCAGCAGTGAAGTGCATACCGATGGCTACACCTTC. This chain joins TRBV6-1 and TRBJ1-2; the D is unclear. The CDR3 is 13 residues long. Trimming removed 1 base at V and 6 bases at J, with 9 bases between. Germline CDR1 MNHNS, CDR2 SASEGT.